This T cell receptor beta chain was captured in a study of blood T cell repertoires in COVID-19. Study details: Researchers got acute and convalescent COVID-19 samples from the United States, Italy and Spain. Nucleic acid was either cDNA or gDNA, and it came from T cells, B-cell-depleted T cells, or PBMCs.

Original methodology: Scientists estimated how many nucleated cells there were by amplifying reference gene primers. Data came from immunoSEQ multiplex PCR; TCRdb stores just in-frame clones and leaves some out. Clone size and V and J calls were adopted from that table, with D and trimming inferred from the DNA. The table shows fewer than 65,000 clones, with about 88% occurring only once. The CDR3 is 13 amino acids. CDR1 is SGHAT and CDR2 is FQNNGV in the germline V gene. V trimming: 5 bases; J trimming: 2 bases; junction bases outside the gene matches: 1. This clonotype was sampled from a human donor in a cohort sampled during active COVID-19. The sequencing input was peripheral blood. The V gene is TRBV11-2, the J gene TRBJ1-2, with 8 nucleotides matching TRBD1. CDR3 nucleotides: TGTGCCAGCAGCCGGACAGGGAACTATGGCTACACCTTC. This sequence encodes CASSRTGNYGYTF.